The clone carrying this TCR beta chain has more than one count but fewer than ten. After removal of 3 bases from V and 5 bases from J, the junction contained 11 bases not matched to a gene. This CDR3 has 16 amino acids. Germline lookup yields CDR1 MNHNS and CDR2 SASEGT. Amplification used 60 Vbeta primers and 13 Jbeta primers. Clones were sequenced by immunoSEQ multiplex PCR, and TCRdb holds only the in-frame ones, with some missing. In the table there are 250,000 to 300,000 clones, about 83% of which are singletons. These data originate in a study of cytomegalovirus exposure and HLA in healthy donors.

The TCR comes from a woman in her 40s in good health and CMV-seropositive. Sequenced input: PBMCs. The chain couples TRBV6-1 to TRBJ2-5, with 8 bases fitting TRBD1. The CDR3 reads CASSENETGEMETQYF. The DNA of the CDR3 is TGTGCCAGCAGTGAGAATGAGACAGGGGAGATGGAGACCCAGTACTTC.